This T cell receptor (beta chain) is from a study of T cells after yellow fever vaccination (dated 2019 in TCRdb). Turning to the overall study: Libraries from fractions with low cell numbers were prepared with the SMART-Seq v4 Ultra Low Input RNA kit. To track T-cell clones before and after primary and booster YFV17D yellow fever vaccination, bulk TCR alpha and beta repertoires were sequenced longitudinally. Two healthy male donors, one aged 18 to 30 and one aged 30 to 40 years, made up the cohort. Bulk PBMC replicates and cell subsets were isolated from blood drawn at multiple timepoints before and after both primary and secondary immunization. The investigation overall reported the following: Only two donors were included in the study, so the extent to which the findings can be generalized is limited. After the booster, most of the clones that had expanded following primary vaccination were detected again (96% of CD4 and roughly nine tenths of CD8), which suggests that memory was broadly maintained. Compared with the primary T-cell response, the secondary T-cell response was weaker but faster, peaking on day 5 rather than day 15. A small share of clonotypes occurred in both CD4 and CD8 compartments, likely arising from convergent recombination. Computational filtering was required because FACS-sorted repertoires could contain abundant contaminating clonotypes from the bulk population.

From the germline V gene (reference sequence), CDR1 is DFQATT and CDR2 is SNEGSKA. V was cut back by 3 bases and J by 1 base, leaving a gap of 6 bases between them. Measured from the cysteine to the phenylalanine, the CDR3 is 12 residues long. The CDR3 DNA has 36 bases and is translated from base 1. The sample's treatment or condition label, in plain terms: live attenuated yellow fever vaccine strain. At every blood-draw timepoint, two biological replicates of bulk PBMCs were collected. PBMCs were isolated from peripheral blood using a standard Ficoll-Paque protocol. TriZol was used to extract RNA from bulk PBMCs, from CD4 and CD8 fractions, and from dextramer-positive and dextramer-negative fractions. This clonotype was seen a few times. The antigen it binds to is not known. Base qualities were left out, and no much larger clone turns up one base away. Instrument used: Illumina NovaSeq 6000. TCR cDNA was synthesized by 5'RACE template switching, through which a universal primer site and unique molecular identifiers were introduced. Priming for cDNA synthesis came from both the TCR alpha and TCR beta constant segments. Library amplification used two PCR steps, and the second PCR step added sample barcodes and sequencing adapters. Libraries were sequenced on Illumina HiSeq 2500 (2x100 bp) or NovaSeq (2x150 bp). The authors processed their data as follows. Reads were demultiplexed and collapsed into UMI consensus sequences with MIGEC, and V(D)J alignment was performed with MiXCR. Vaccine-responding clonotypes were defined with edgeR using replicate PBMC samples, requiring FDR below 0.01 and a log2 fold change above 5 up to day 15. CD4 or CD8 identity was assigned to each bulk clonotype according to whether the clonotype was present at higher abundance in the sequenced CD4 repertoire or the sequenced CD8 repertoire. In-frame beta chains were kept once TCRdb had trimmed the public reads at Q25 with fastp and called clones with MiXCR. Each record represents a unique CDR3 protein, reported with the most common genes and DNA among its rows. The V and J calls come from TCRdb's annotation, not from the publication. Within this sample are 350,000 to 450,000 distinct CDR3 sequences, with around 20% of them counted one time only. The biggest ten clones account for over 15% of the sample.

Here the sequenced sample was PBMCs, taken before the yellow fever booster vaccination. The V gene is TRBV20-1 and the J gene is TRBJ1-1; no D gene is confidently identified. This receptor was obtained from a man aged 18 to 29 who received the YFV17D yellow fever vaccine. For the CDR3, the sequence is CSASVANTEAFF. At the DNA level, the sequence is TGCAGTGCTAGCGTGGCGAACACTGAAGCTTTCTTT.